The next 7 T cell receptor beta chains were all read from a single sample in a study of T-cell memory formation after mild COVID-19. TCRdb reanalysed the 5' RACE reads using MiXCR and keeps one entry per CDR3 protein. The table lists about 270,000 distinct CDR3 sequences, 16% of them singletons. Material for sequencing was PBMCs or a T cell subset sorted from them (not recorded which). Receptors originate from a man between 18 and 35 years old who had mild COVID-19 (a few samples of this study predate the infection). Cell type and time point are not known.

The genes are TRBV6-4 and TRBJ2-7; 7 positions match TRBD1. This CDR3 has 15 amino acids. V shed 4 bases and J 6 bases; nucleotides not matched to a gene: 12. CDR1 and CDR2 from the germline V gene are MRHNA and SNTAGT. CDR3 DNA sequence: TGTGCCAGCAGTGGCCCTGACAGGGTTCTCTCCGAGCAGTACGTC. This translates into CASSGPDRVLSEQYV.

This clonotype appeared a few times. This chain uses TRBV5-1 with TRBJ2-7; D possibly uses TRBD1 or TRBD2 (5 bases each). CDR3 size: 14 residues. Germline V gives CDR1 SGHRS, CDR2 YFSETQ. V gave up 5 bases and J gave up 4 bases, with 16 bases separating them. CDR3 DNA: TGCGCCAGCAGGACTCCAGGGAGTAGTTACGAGCAGTACTTC. As protein: CASRTPGSSYEQYF.

This clonotype occurred a few times. The J gene is TRBJ2-1, the V gene TRBV6-6; D is undetermined. The germline gives CDR1 MNHNY, CDR2 SVGAGI (reference sequence). V was shortened by 6 bases and J by 0 bases, with 12 bases between the two germline ends. CDR3 size: 15 residues. The CDR3 coding sequence is TGTGCCAGCAGATCCGACGGAAGCTCCTACAATGAGCAGTTCTTC. Its translation is CASRSDGSSYNEQFF.

This clonotype has only a few counts. The chain links TRBV9 to TRBJ2-5; a possible D gene is TRBD2 (5 bases). V shed 4 bases and J shed 3 bases, with 25 bases lying between them. The CDR3 is 18 residues long. Germline V gene data show CDR1 as SGDLS and CDR2 as YYNGEE. The CDR3 DNA reads as TGTGCCAGCAGCCTCGACCCCTCTACTAGTGGCGATGAAGAGACCCAGTACTTC. Amino acids: CASSLDPSTSGDEETQYF.

This clonotype was recorded a few times. The J gene is TRBJ2-5, the V gene TRBV20-1; the D is unclear. The CDR3 has 12 residues. Trimming shortened V by 3 bases and J by 7 bases, and 12 bases separated the two germline ends. Germline CDR1 DFQATT, CDR2 SNEGSKA (reference sequence). CDR3 DNA: TGCAGTGCTAGTAGGGTCAGAGCGACCCAGTACTTC. Protein: CSASRVRATQYF.

The gene calls are TRBV6-1 and TRBJ1-1; D remains ambiguous. The CDR3 runs to 13 residues. The germline gives CDR1 MNHNS, CDR2 SASEGT. Trimming shortened V by 5 bases and J by 1 base, and 8 bases separated the two germline ends. CDR3 in amino acids: CASSYDSNTEAFF. The DNA of the CDR3 is TGTGCCAGCAGTTATGACTCGAACACTGAAGCTTTCTTT.

This chain links TRBV4-2 with TRBJ2-5; 9 nucleotides line up with TRBD2. J gave up 5 bases and V 0 bases, and 7 bases lay outside the gene matches. The CDR3 spans 16 residues. Germline V CDR1 and CDR2: LGHNA, YNFKEQ. The CDR3 DNA follows: TGTGCCAGCAGCCAAGAGGTCGCGGGGGGGCCTGAGACCCAGTACTTC. Translation gives CASSQEVAGGPETQYF.